This T cell receptor (beta chain) was sequenced in a study of blood T cell repertoires in COVID-19. TCRdb keeps only in-frame clones here, not all; method: immunoSEQ multiplex PCR. This sample has about 270,000 clones, with around 92% found just once. Germline CDR1 ENHRY, CDR2 SYGVKD. The CDR3 runs to 17 residues. V lost 0 bases to trimming and J lost 6 bases, with 20 bases between them. This sequence joins TRBV10-3 and TRBJ1-2, with unresolved D. The TCR comes from a woman aged 55-75 years who had recovered from COVID-19. Sequenced: PBMCs or T cells enriched from blood (not recorded which). The CDR3: CAISESTVSGGFDGYTF. For the CDR3, the DNA is TGTGCCATCAGTGAGTCGACCGTTTCAGGAGGATTCGATGGCTACACCTTC.